These 27 T cell receptor beta chains were all obtained from the same sample, sequenced in a study of blood T cell repertoires in COVID-19 (TCRdb year 2020). The receptor library was made with the immunoSEQ multiplex PCR assay. TCRdb's version of the immuneACCESS table is confined to in-frame rearrangements and falls short of the full clone set. An unresolved V gene accounts for under half of the shortfall where checked; the remainder is of unknown origin. This sample has 100,000 to 150,000 clones in its table, and 81% of those were observed once. The ten most abundant clones make up about 17% of the sample. Sequences were obtained from peripheral blood. The receptors were sampled from a man aged 25 to 40 with COVID-19, enrolled during active disease.

The chain employs TRBV6-2 or TRBV6-3 and TRBJ2-7, with D possibly TRBD2 on 6 matching bases. V lost 0 bases to trimming and J lost 7 bases, with 10 bases between them. This CDR3 has 13 residues. The germline gives CDR1 MNHEY, CDR2 SVGEGT. The CDR3 nucleotides read TGTGCCAGCAGTTACTCAGGGGCGGGAGAGCAGTACTTC. Its protein product is CASSYSGAGEQYF.

The chain is built from TRBV5-1 and TRBJ1-1; 8 nucleotides match TRBD1. V trimming: 4 bases; J trimming: 2 bases; junction bases outside the gene matches: 10. CDR1 and CDR2 (germline): SGHRS, YFSETQ. CDR3 length equals 16 residues. CDR3: CASSVGTGWGNTEAFF. The CDR3 nucleotides are TGCGCCAGCAGCGTCGGGACAGGATGGGGAAACACTGAAGCTTTCTTT. Combining the CDR3 with reference TRBV5-1 and TRBJ1-1 gives the whole variable domain KAGVTQTPRYLIKTRGQQVTLSCSPISGHRSVSWYQQTPGQGLQFLFEYFSETQRNKGNFPGRFSGRQFSNSRSEMNVSTLELGDSALYLCASSVGTGWGNTEAFFGQGTRLTVV.

The chain uses TRBV5-4 and TRBJ1-6, with 7 positions matching TRBD1. The CDR3 extends over 16 amino acids. Germline V CDR1 and CDR2: SGHNT, YYREEE (reference sequence). V trimming: 2 bases; J trimming: 9 bases; junction bases outside the gene matches: 11. The DNA of the CDR3 is TGTGCCAGCAGCTTTGAGCTACAGGGGCCAAGTTCACCCCTCCACTTT. Its translation is CASSFELQGPSSPLHF.

The V and J genes are TRBV6-5 and TRBJ1-1; D is perhaps TRBD1 (5 bases). Germline CDR1 MNHEY, CDR2 SVGAGI. CDR3 length: 13 amino acids. Trimming stripped 6 bases from V and 1 base from J, with 9 bases between. CDR3 in amino acids: CASSSRENTEAFF. The CDR3, as DNA: TGTGCCAGCAGCTCCAGGGAGAACACTGAAGCTTTCTTT.

The gene calls are TRBV4-2 and TRBJ1-4; D may be TRBD1 (5 bases). Trimming cost V 4 bases and J 3 bases, with 24 bases left between them. The CDR3 consists of 19 residues. Germline assignment: CDR1 LGHNA and CDR2 YNFKEQ. The CDR3 here is CASSPDSLGVLGANEKLFF. CDR3 sequence (DNA): TGTGCCAGCAGCCCAGACTCCCTAGGGGTCCTTGGGGCTAATGAAAAACTGTTTTTT.

This chain connects TRBV5-4 to TRBJ2-1, with D hard to call. There are 15 residues in the CDR3. CDR1 is SGHNT, CDR2 YYREEE, per germline (reference sequence). V lost 0 bases and J lost 2, with 9 bases in between. Written as DNA, the CDR3 is TGTGCCAGCAGCTTGGACTATCTTACCTACAATGAGCAGTTCTTC. This codes for CASSLDYLTYNEQFF.

The chain recombines TRBV11-3 with TRBJ1-2, with 8 bases lining up with TRBD1. In germline, CDR1 is SGHNT, CDR2 YENEEA. The V gene end was trimmed by 3 bases and the J gene end by 0 bases; junction bases not matched to a gene: 3. This CDR3 has 15 amino acids. The CDR3 here is CASSFGQGPNYGYTF. The DNA for the CDR3 is TGTGCCAGCAGCTTCGGACAGGGCCCTAACTATGGCTACACCTTC.

The V call is TRBV28, the J call TRBJ2-5; D ambiguous. The CDR3 length is 13 residues. Germline CDR1 and CDR2: MDHEN and SYDVKM. Between the trimmed V and J ends, which lost 3 bases and 5 bases, there was a span of 10 bases. The CDR3 DNA follows: TGTGCCAGCAGTTTTCTCCGGCGGGAGACCCAGTACTTC. This codes for CASSFLRRETQYF.

On this clone: The same CDR3 can be traced to other DNA sequences in this sample. CDR3 bases: TGTGCCAGCAGCAGAACAGGGGACACTGAAGCTTTCTTT. As protein: CASSRTGDTEAFF. The chain couples TRBV6-5 to TRBJ1-1; 7 bases align to TRBD1. Trimming cost V 6 bases and J 3 bases; bases outside gene matches: 4. Germline-derived CDR1 and CDR2 are MNHEY and SVGAGI. CDR3 size: 13 residues.

This clone was seen a few times. The J gene is TRBJ2-7, the V gene TRBV6-2 or TRBV6-3; TRBD2 matches at 10 bases. V lost 5 bases to trimming and J lost 3 bases; unmatched junction nucleotides: 7. Germline V gives CDR1 MNHEY, CDR2 SVGEGT. This CDR3 is built from 15 residues. The CDR3: CASSRAGTSVYEQYF. The CDR3 DNA reads TGTGCCAGCAGTAGAGCAGGGACTAGCGTCTACGAGCAGTACTTC.

This chain uses TRBV4-1 with TRBJ1-6; 8 positions agree with TRBD1. This CDR3 is built from 17 residues. V lost 1 base and J lost 13; bases outside the gene matches: 15. CDR1 is MGHRA and CDR2 is YSYEKL in the germline V gene. The CDR3 nucleotides read TGCGCCAGCAGCCAAGTTTACGGGACAGGCGGGAGAAATCCCCTCCACTTT. Protein product: CASSQVYGTGGRNPLHF.

The chain is built from TRBV6-2 or TRBV6-3 and TRBJ1-5; D is ambiguous. The V end lost 5 bases, the J end lost 3 bases, and 8 bases lay between the germline ends. The CDR3 has 13 residues. Per the germline V gene, CDR1 is MNHEY and CDR2 is SVGEGT. CDR3 sequence reads: CASSEGFNQPQHF. CDR3 bases: TGTGCCAGCAGTGAGGGATTCAATCAGCCCCAGCATTTT.

This chain uses TRBV7-9 with TRBJ1-4, with D possibly TRBD1 on 6 matching bases. CDR3 size: 13 residues. Germline V gives CDR1 SEHNR, CDR2 FQNEAQ (reference sequence). The CDR3 protein is CAASGEFDEKLFF. The DNA for the CDR3 is TGTGCAGCCTCAGGGGAGTTCGATGAAAAACTGTTTTTT.

This clone has just one count. The chain combines TRBV5-4 with TRBJ2-2, with 7 bases fitting TRBD1. V was clipped by 4 bases and J by 1 base; unmatched bases: 7. Germline CDR1 reads SGHNT; CDR2 reads YYREEE (reference sequence). The CDR3 is 16 residues long. The CDR3 here is CASSRPYRGNTGELFF. Here the CDR3 DNA reads TGTGCCAGCAGCCGCCCATACAGGGGGAACACCGGGGAGCTGTTTTTT.

The chain carries TRBV4-1 and TRBJ1-2, with a tentative D call TRBD1 (5 bases). Germline V gene lookup returns CDR1 MGHRA and CDR2 YSYEKL. V shed 0 bases and J shed 3 bases, with 11 bases lying between them. This CDR3 has 15 amino acids. DNA of the CDR3: TGCGCCAGCAGCCAAGAACCAGGGCTGCACTATGGCTACACCTTC. Residues: CASSQEPGLHYGYTF.

This clone was counted once. This rearrangement joins TRBV6-5 to TRBJ1-5; the D is unclear. This CDR3 has 15 amino acids. The germline V and J ends were trimmed by 8 bases and 0 bases, with 14 bases remaining between them. Germline CDR1 reads MNHEY; CDR2 reads SVGAGI. Here the CDR3 reads CASVRLSGSNQPQHF. As DNA, the CDR3 is TGTGCCAGCGTTCGGTTGAGTGGTAGCAATCAGCCCCAGCATTTT.

The V and J genes are TRBV7-2 and TRBJ2-2; maybe TRBD1 (6 bases). Germline V gives CDR1 SGHTA, CDR2 FQGNSA. The V and J ends lost 0 bases and 7 bases respectively, with 21 bases between them. The CDR3 sequence is 18 residues long. The DNA of the CDR3 is TGTGCCAGCAGCTTAGCCCGCAGGGGATCGGGTTACAACGGGGAGCTGTTTTTT. This encodes CASSLARRGSGYNGELFF.

The rearrangement links TRBV18 to TRBJ1-1; 7 bases are shared with TRBD1. The CDR3 spans 14 residues. In germline, CDR1 is KGHSH, CDR2 LQKENI. Germline trimming cut 5 bases from V and 7 bases from J; bases unmatched to any gene: 10. This CDR3 is CASSTSGTAVEAFF. CDR3 DNA: TGTGCCAGCTCAACCTCCGGGACAGCGGTTGAAGCTTTCTTT.

This chain joins TRBV30 and TRBJ2-3, with TRBD2 matching 9 bases. CDR1 and CDR2 from the germline V gene are GTSNPN and SVGIG (reference sequence). With V trimmed by 2 bases and J by 1 base, 4 bases remained unmatched. CDR3 size: 15 residues. This chain's CDR3 is CAWSRASGGTDTQYF. DNA of the CDR3: TGTGCCTGGAGTAGGGCTAGCGGGGGCACAGATACGCAGTATTTT.

This chain joins TRBV7-3 and TRBJ2-6; weak D call: TRBD2 (6 bases). CDR1 and CDR2 (germline): SGHTA, FQGTGA. V lost 5 bases, J lost 0 bases, and 11 bases lay in between. The CDR3 runs to 16 residues. The CDR3 spells CASSPDGGSGANVLTF. CDR3 sequence (DNA): TGTGCCAGCAGCCCTGACGGGGGCTCTGGGGCCAACGTCCTGACTTTC.

The chain recombines TRBV7-9 with TRBJ2-3; 7 nucleotides line up with TRBD2. V lost 1 base, J lost 2 bases, and 3 bases stayed unmatched. Germline-derived CDR1 and CDR2 are SEHNR and FQNEAQ (reference sequence). The CDR3 has 15 amino acids. CDR3 bases: TGTGCCAGCAGCTTAGGCGGGGGAGCCACAGATACGCAGTATTTT. This codes for CASSLGGGATDTQYF.

The CDR3 nucleotides are TGTGCCAGCAGCGTAGGAAGCGGGGGCTCCTACGAGCAGTACTTC. Protein product: CASSVGSGGSYEQYF. The J gene is TRBJ2-7, the V gene TRBV9, with 8 nucleotides matching TRBD2. Germline trimming cut 0 bases from V and 0 bases from J; bases unmatched to any gene: 2. Germline CDR1 reads SGDLS; CDR2 reads YYNGEE. The CDR3 runs to 15 residues.

The chain joins TRBV6-1 to TRBJ2-3; possibly TRBD2 for D (5 bases). Germline CDR1 is MNHNS and CDR2 is SASEGT. Trimming took off 1 base at V and 8 bases at J, with 16 bases between the two ends. The CDR3 loop spans 15 amino acids. The CDR3 DNA sequence: TGTGCCAGCAGTGAAGATTGGCTAGCTTTTGGTACGCAGTATTTT. Translation: CASSEDWLAFGTQYF.

The chain employs TRBV15 and TRBJ1-6; D gene ambiguous. Per germline, CDR1 LNHNV and CDR2 YYDKDF (reference sequence). Trimming cost V 2 bases and J 6 bases, with 8 bases left between them. The CDR3 runs 14 residues. The CDR3 sequence is CATSRSGRNSPLHF. CDR3 coding DNA: TGTGCCACCAGCAGATCTGGGCGTAATTCACCCCTCCACTTT.

V usage is TRBV19 and J usage is TRBJ1-6, with 7 positions matching TRBD1. The CDR3 is 13 amino acids. Germline CDR1 is LNHDA and CDR2 is SQIVND (reference sequence). V lost 9 bases, J lost 7 bases, and 6 bases stayed unmatched. The CDR3, as DNA: TGTGCCAGACCGGGACAGAAAAATTCACCCCTCCACTTT. This translates into CARPGQKNSPLHF. Full variable domain (rest looked up from reference TRBV19 and TRBJ1-6): DGGITQSPKYLFRKEGQNVTLSCEQNLNHDAMYWYRQDPGQGLRLIYYSQIVNDFQKGDIAEGYSVSREKKESFPLTVTSAQKNPTAFYLCARPGQKNSPLHFGNGTRLTVT.

The chain carries TRBV7-8 and TRBJ1-5, with D unresolved. The length of the CDR3 is 13 residues. Germline CDR1 SGHVS, CDR2 FQNEAQ. Trimming took 6 bases from V and 3 from J, leaving 9 bases between them. The CDR3 DNA sequence: TGTGCCAGCAGGGAGAGGGACAATCAGCCCCAGCATTTT. This sequence encodes CASRERDNQPQHF. The full variable domain, completed using reference TRBV7-8 and TRBJ1-5, is GAGVSQSPRYKVAKRGQDVALRCDPISGHVSLFWYQQALGQGPEFLTYFQNEAQLDKSGLPSDRFFAERPEGSVSTLKIQRTQQEDSAVYLCASRERDNQPQHFGDGTRLSIL.

The V gene is TRBV5-1, the J gene TRBJ1-1; D gene unclear. Trimming took off 2 bases at V and 2 bases at J, with 7 bases between the two ends. CDR1 and CDR2 from the germline V gene are SGHRS and YFSETQ. The CDR3 runs to 13 residues. CDR3 amino acids: CASSFETNTEAFF. The CDR3 coding sequence is TGCGCCAGCAGCTTCGAGACAAACACTGAAGCTTTCTTT.